A selection of T cell receptor beta chains follows, all from one sample in a study of blood T cell repertoires in COVID-19. Generated by immunoSEQ multiplex PCR, the TCRdb table keeps only in-frame clones and is missing some. The table lists fewer than 200,000 clones, 76% of them singletons, with around 3.4% in the top ten. Sample: peripheral blood. These TCRs come from a woman at least 80 years old with acute or convalescent COVID-19. The CDR3 runs from the conserved cysteine through the conserved F or W. A D gene is named only where the DNA matches it firmly. Rows may omit the clone size; those that give it use once, few, many or a size class.

clone size	V gene	J gene	D gene	CDR3 DNA	CDR3 protein
-	TRBV25-1	TRBJ1-2	TRBD1	TGTGCCAGCAGTGACCGGGACAGGGGTAACTATGGCTACACCTTC	CASSDRDRGNYGYTF
-	TRBV11-3	TRBJ2-2	-	TGTGCCAGCAGCTTAAGTCCTGGCGGGAACACCGGGGAGCTGTTTTTT	CASSLSPGGNTGELFF
-	TRBV3-1/TRBV3-2	TRBJ2-5	TRBD2	TGTGCCAGCAGCCAAGTTCCTAGCGGGAAGGAGACCCAGTACTTC	CASSQVPSGKETQYF
-	TRBV27	TRBJ1-3	-	TGTGCCAGCACTTCCCAATCTTGTTTCATACAGGACACGTCGGCTGGAAACACCATATATTTT	CASTSQSCFIQDTSAGNTIYF
once	TRBV19	TRBJ1-1	-	TGTGCCAGTAGTAGGTTTAAGGAGACCTCGATCACTGAAGCTTTCTTT	CASSRFKETSITEAFF
once	TRBV19	TRBJ2-5	TRBD2	TGTGCCAGTGGCACTAGCGGGAGGGAGACCCAGTACTTC	CASGTSGRETQYF
-	TRBV7-2	TRBJ2-5	TRBD2	TGTGCCAGCAGCTACGGGGGGGCCTATGAGACCCAGTACTTC	CASSYGGAYETQYF
-	TRBV20-1	TRBJ1-5	-	TGCAGTGCTAGTTCGGGGAATTCGATAAATCAGCCCCAGCATTTT	CSASSGNSINQPQHF
-	TRBV10-3	TRBJ1-1	-	TGTGCCATCAAGGGAGGGAGGACCGCTGAAGCTTTCTTT	CAIKGGRTAEAFF
-	TRBV20-1	TRBJ2-1	-	TGCAGTGCTAGTAAAAGCGGATACTCCTACAATGAGCAGTTCTTC	CSASKSGYSYNEQFF
-	TRBV6-1	TRBJ1-5	TRBD1	TGTGCCAGCAGTGAACGCCACGGGACAGGCTCTAATCAGCCCCAGCATTTT	CASSERHGTGSNQPQHF
few	TRBV6-2/TRBV6-3	TRBJ2-3	-	TGTGCCAGCAGTTACTCGAGTTCAGGGAACACAGATACGCAGTATTTT	CASSYSSSGNTDTQYF
-	TRBV7-3	TRBJ2-3	TRBD2	TGTGCCAGCAGCACTTCTAGCGGGAGTGGGACAGATACGCAGTATTTT	CASSTSSGSGTDTQYF